This T cell receptor beta chain was obtained from a study of CD8+ T cells in alopecia areata. Following RNA extraction, reverse transcription yielded cDNA that acted as the sequencing template. Using immunoSEQ multiplex PCR, the repertoire was profiled, and TCRdb retains in-frame clones only, with some absent. Of around 190,000 clones in the sample, roughly three fifths were seen once. Germline CDR1 is GTSNPN and CDR2 is SVGIG (reference sequence). V shed 3 bases, J shed 0 bases, and the junction held 4 bases outside the gene matches. This CDR3 is built from 14 residues. The V call is TRBV30, the J call TRBJ2-7, with TRBD2 matching over 8 bases. This sequence originates from a human donor in good health. Sequencing used CD8+ T cells sorted from blood. In nucleotides, the CDR3 is TGTGCCTGGAGCTTCGGGGGGGGCTCCTACGAGCAGTACTTC. Its translation is CAWSFGGGSYEQYF.